The sequence of this T cell receptor beta chain was determined in a study of regulatory T cells in long-lasting Graves disease. Overall study findings and caveats: The work looked only at peripheral blood and did not look at thyroid tissue. Between persistent patients, 2,500 to 3,500 public clonotypes were shared, exceeding the roughly 920 shared between new patients.

Relying on iRepertoire HTBI primers and Arm-PCR of CDR3 regions, the team built TCR beta libraries. TCRdb re-called the multiplex PCR reads with MiXCR, one entry per CDR3 protein. The sample has over 200,000 distinct CDR3 sequences, around 20% seen once. Time point denoted: newly diagnosed GD, antithyroid drugs for less than 3 months. Construction of the TCR library relied on RNA isolated from PBMCs. A roughly 8.7-milliliter sample of peripheral blood was drawn into EDTA tubes. This clonotype showed up many times. Its antigen remains unidentified. This CDR3 spans 15 amino acids. Germline V lookup: CDR1 SGHVS, CDR2 FQNEAQ. V was shortened by 3 bases and J by 1 base, with 9 bases between the two germline ends.

The sample consisted of peripheral blood mononuclear cells (PBMCs), taken at new diagnosis, from a patient treated with antithyroid drugs. The receptor was isolated from a female donor with Graves disease. The chain combines TRBV7-8 with TRBJ2-2, with D uncertain. This CDR3 reads CASSLNWGNTGELFF. DNA for the CDR3: TGTGCCAGCAGCTTGAACTGGGGGAACACCGGGGAGCTGTTTTTT.